The 14 T cell receptor beta chains below come from one sample, sequenced in a study of T cells in Graves' hyperthyroidism and ophthalmopathy. RNA transcripts were the template for amplifying TCR beta CDR3 regions. HTBI primers were used for first-round RT-PCR of the TCR CDR3. TCRdb processed the multiplex PCR reads anew with MiXCR; each CDR3 protein has one entry. The table lists 350,000 to 400,000 distinct CDR3 sequences, 15% to 20% of them singletons, with about 3.7% in the top ten. The sample was blood. All receptors derive from a young woman with Graves' hyperthyroidism.

This clonotype came up many times. V and J are TRBV20-1 and TRBJ1-2; tentatively, D is TRBD1 (6 bases). Germline CDR1 DFQATT, CDR2 SNEGSKA (reference sequence). V lost 5 bases, J lost 5 bases, and 15 bases lay in between. The CDR3 covers 13 residues. The CDR3 DNA reads as TGCAGTGCTTGGGAACAGGGAATGTATGGCTACACCTTC. This encodes CSAWEQGMYGYTF.

This clonotype was detected many times. Here the CDR3 reads CAIRPGQGNYGYTF. Here the CDR3 DNA reads TGTGCCATCAGACCGGGACAGGGTAACTATGGCTACACCTTC. The chain recombines TRBV10-3 with TRBJ1-2, with TRBD1 matching over 9 bases. V lost 6 bases to trimming and J lost 1 base; unmatched junction nucleotides: 3. This CDR3 is 14 amino acids long. Germline V lookup: CDR1 ENHRY, CDR2 SYGVKD.

The chain combines TRBV15 with TRBJ2-5; possibly TRBD1 for D (6 bases). This CDR3 contains 15 residues. With 3 bases removed from V and 4 bases from J, the gap between germline ends came to 15 bases. The germline CDR1 and CDR2 sequences are LNHNV and YYDKDF (reference sequence). This CDR3 reads CATSRIRGRPETQYF. In DNA form, the CDR3 reads TGTGCCACCAGCAGGATCAGGGGTCGGCCAGAGACCCAGTACTTC. Filled out from reference TRBV15 and TRBJ2-5, the complete variable domain reads DAMVIQNPRYQVTQFGKPVTLSCSQTLNHNVMYWYQQKSSQAPKLLFHYYDKDFNNEADTPDNFQSRRPNTSFCFLDIRSPGLGDTAMYLCATSRIRGRPETQYFGPGTRLLVL.

This clonotype has ten or more counts. The chain links TRBV6-5 to TRBJ2-3; 8 bases match TRBD1. CDR3 size: 16 residues. With 2 bases clipped from V and 1 base from J, the junction kept 5 bases outside the gene matches. Germline CDR1 reads MNHEY; CDR2 reads SVGAGI. The CDR3 DNA follows: TGTGCCAGCAGTTACCCCCGGACAGGGCGCACAGATACGCAGTATTTT. Protein: CASSYPRTGRTDTQYF.

There are many counts of this clonotype. The chain carries TRBV5-1 and TRBJ1-2; weak D call: TRBD1 (6 bases). The germline V gene has CDR1 SGHRS and CDR2 YFSETQ. V dropped 4 bases and J dropped 8 bases, with 18 bases sitting between them. The CDR3 sequence is 14 residues long. CDR3 bases: TGCGCCAGCAGCCAGAGGGGACAAGTTTGGGGCTACACCTTC. As protein: CASSQRGQVWGYTF. Full variable domain (remainder filled in from reference TRBV5-1 and TRBJ1-2): KAGVTQTPRYLIKTRGQQVTLSCSPISGHRSVSWYQQTPGQGLQFLFEYFSETQRNKGNFPGRFSGRQFSNSRSEMNVSTLELGDSALYLCASSQRGQVWGYTFGSGTRLTVV.

This clonotype was seen at least ten times. The genes are TRBV24-1 and TRBJ2-2; maybe TRBD2 (6 bases). The CDR3 loop spans 16 amino acids. Germline values: CDR1 KGHDR, CDR2 SFDVKD. Deletions cut 4 bases from V and 4 bases from J, with 15 bases between. For the CDR3, the DNA is TGTGCCACCAGTGACGCTGGCGGGGCGTTCACCGGGGAGCTGTTTTTT. Its translation is CATSDAGGAFTGELFF.

This clonotype was counted ten times or more. The genes are TRBV20-1 and TRBJ1-1, with D unresolved. This CDR3 comprises 16 residues. Germline CDR1 is DFQATT and CDR2 is SNEGSKA (reference sequence). The V gene lost 0 bases and the J gene lost 4 bases, with 18 bases spanning the gap. Here the CDR3 DNA reads TGCAGTGCTAGAGATTGGAGGGTGGGCGTGGGCACTGAAGCTTTCTTT. Translating gives CSARDWRVGVGTEAFF.

The chain links TRBV29-1 to TRBJ2-5; 7 nucleotides agree with TRBD2. Trimming cost V 6 bases and J 2 bases; bases outside gene matches: 6. Germline V gives CDR1 SQVTM, CDR2 ANQGSEA. CDR3 length: 13 residues. CDR3 sequence reads: CSVPTSFQETQYF. Written as DNA, the CDR3 is TGCAGCGTCCCGACTAGCTTTCAAGAGACCCAGTACTTC.

This clonotype was recorded many times. The J gene is TRBJ2-2, the V gene TRBV19; the match to TRBD1 covers 7 bases. V dropped 2 bases and J dropped 1; count of bases not matched to a gene: 7. The germline V gene has CDR1 LNHDA and CDR2 SQIVND (reference sequence). CDR3 length: 17 amino acids. The CDR3 DNA reads TGTGCCAGTAGTATAATAGGGGGCCTATTGAACACCGGGGAGCTGTTTTTT. Translated, it gives CASSIIGGLLNTGELFF.

This clonotype has ten or more counts. The chain uses TRBV5-1 and TRBJ1-1, with D perhaps TRBD1 (6 bases). Germline CDR1 SGHRS, CDR2 YFSETQ. Trimming shortened V by 6 bases and J by 0 bases, and 12 bases separated the two germline ends. The CDR3 consists of 14 residues. The CDR3: CASTPGALNTEAFF. CDR3 bases: TGCGCCAGCACCCCAGGGGCCCTGAACACTGAAGCTTTCTTT.

This clonotype has more than one count but fewer than ten. The chain uses TRBV18 and TRBJ2-7, with D hard to call. Germline V lookup: CDR1 KGHSH, CDR2 LQKENI. CDR3 size: 14 residues. With 2 bases removed from V and 3 bases from J, the gap between germline ends came to 11 bases. The CDR3 region has the DNA TGTGCCAGCTCACCAACCCCTCTACACTACGAGCAGTACTTC. This codes for CASSPTPLHYEQYF.

This clonotype has a count of ten or more. The chain joins TRBV10-2 to TRBJ1-1; D not certain. This CDR3 comprises 13 residues. Trimming left V 3 bases short and J 3 bases short, with 8 bases between. Per germline, CDR1 WSHSY and CDR2 SAAADI. The CDR3 bases are TGCGCCAGCAGTGAAGGAATTGACACTGAAGCTTTCTTT. It encodes CASSEGIDTEAFF.

The chain joins TRBV4-1 to TRBJ2-4, with TRBD2 matching over 12 bases. Germline CDR1 reads MGHRA; CDR2 reads YSYEKL. The V gene end was trimmed by 6 bases and the J gene end by 0 bases; junction bases not matched to a gene: 9. This CDR3 has 18 residues. CDR3: CASRQLAGGRLAKNIQYF. Here the CDR3 DNA reads TGCGCCAGCAGACAACTAGCGGGGGGCCGACTAGCCAAAAACATTCAGTACTTC.

This clonotype showed up just a few times. The CDR3 DNA is TGTGCCAGCAGCTTAAACGGGCTGAACACCGGGGAGCTGTTTTTT. Translated: CASSLNGLNTGELFF. This chain uses TRBV7-2 with TRBJ2-2; D not resolved. Trimming stripped 2 bases from V and 1 base from J, with 8 bases between. CDR1 and CDR2 from the germline V gene are SGHTA and FQGNSA. The CDR3 contains 15 residues.